Following are 22 T cell receptor beta chains from one sample sequenced in a study of shared clonotypes between healthy human individuals. Assay used: immunoSEQ multiplex PCR; TCRdb lists only in-frame clones, some missing. The table has about 2.1 million clones, 90% to 95% seen once. The naive CD8 subset, CD45RO-negative cells positively selected for CCR7, excluded terminally differentiated effector memory CD45RA+ cells. The material sequenced was naive CD8+ T cells from PBMCs. The receptors shown here come from a man between 18 and 35 years old in good health. Some clones in this sample may be carry-over from other donors' samples.

The rearrangement uses TRBV7-8 and TRBJ2-3; 7 bases are a match to TRBD2. This CDR3 region has 18 residues. Germline V gene data show CDR1 as SGHVS and CDR2 as FQNEAQ. V dropped 6 bases and J dropped 0; count of bases not matched to a gene: 15. The chain's CDR3 is CASRTPVGRGGSTDTQYF. CDR3 nucleotides: TGTGCCAGCAGGACCCCTGTTGGGCGGGGAGGGAGCACAGATACGCAGTATTTT.

The chain couples TRBV28 to TRBJ1-2; 9 positions match TRBD1. This CDR3 comprises 14 residues. V was clipped by 4 bases and J by 2 bases; unmatched bases: 2. In germline, CDR1 is MDHEN, CDR2 SYDVKM. Here the CDR3 DNA reads TGTGCCAGCAGTTGGACAGGGGACAACTATGGCTACACCTTC. Translated, it gives CASSWTGDNYGYTF.

Note on this clone: Other DNA sequences of this sample code for an identical CDR3. V gene TRBV28 combines with J gene TRBJ1-1; D possibly corresponds to TRBD1 (5 bases). Trimming left V 6 bases short and J 4 bases short, with 12 bases between. The V gene's germline CDR1 is MDHEN and CDR2 SYDVKM. This CDR3 is 13 amino acids long. CDR3 nucleotide sequence: TGTGCCAGCAGCTTACCTAGGGGCACTGAAGCTTTCTTT. The encoded protein is CASSLPRGTEAFF.

CDR3 loop: CASSLPGAAYEQYF. The CDR3 DNA is TGTGCCAGCAGCTTACCAGGGGCAGCCTACGAGCAGTACTTC. The chain recombines TRBV7-9 with TRBJ2-7, with D perhaps matching TRBD1 (6 bases). V lost 2 bases and J 2 bases, leaving 10 bases between the germline ends. The CDR3 consists of 14 residues. Germline V gene data show CDR1 as SEHNR and CDR2 as FQNEAQ (reference sequence).

This CDR3 reads CASSLVWEDSSSYEQYF. The CDR3 DNA follows: TGTGCCAGCAGCTTAGTTTGGGAAGACAGCTCCTCCTACGAGCAGTACTTC. The chain recombines TRBV7-8 with TRBJ2-7; TRBD1 is a possible D gene (5 bases). Germline CDR1 reads SGHVS; CDR2 reads FQNEAQ. V lost 1 base and J lost 0, with 16 bases in between. The CDR3 spans 17 residues.

The chain recombines TRBV15 with TRBJ2-7; D might be TRBD1 or TRBD2, each matching 6 bases. Per the germline V gene, CDR1 is LNHNV and CDR2 is YYDKDF (reference sequence). The CDR3 loop spans 14 amino acids. The ends were cut back, 8 bases at V and 3 bases at J, with 17 bases in the middle. CDR3: CATSPGAPGYEQYF. The DNA for the CDR3 is TGTGCCACCTCCCCGGGGGCCCCGGGCTACGAGCAGTACTTC.

This chain uses TRBV5-1 with TRBJ2-1; D call uncertain. Germline CDR1 and CDR2: SGHRS and YFSETQ. The CDR3 is 17 amino acids. Trimming stripped 0 bases from V and 1 base from J, with 14 bases between. The CDR3 reads CASSLAFPIGSYNEQFF. As DNA, the CDR3 is TGCGCCAGCAGCTTGGCGTTTCCGATAGGGTCCTACAATGAGCAGTTCTTC.

The DNA of the CDR3 is TGTGCCAGTAGTATTAGTGGGGGCCTTGGCAATCAGCCCCAGCATTTT. Translated: CASSISGGLGNQPQHF. The chain has TRBV19 and TRBJ1-5; tentative D call: TRBD1 (6 bases). V was shortened by 3 bases and J by 2 bases, with 14 bases between the two germline ends. CDR3 length: 16 amino acids. CDR1 LNHDA and CDR2 SQIVND come from the germline V gene (reference sequence).

This sequence joins TRBV7-8 and TRBJ2-7; 7 bases align to TRBD2. Looked up from germline, CDR1 is SGHVS and CDR2 is FQNEAQ. The CDR3 consists of 15 residues. J was trimmed by 0 bases and V by 4 bases; bases with no gene match: 6. CDR3 region: CASSSLAAVSYEQYF. Written as DNA, the CDR3 is TGTGCCAGCAGCTCCCTAGCGGCCGTCTCCTACGAGCAGTACTTC.

This clone has just a few counts. The chain is built from TRBV5-1 and TRBJ1-1; 8 bases map to TRBD1. Germline values: CDR1 SGHRS, CDR2 YFSETQ. The CDR3 sequence is 16 residues long. J lost 4 bases, V lost 2 bases, and 10 bases had no gene match. The CDR3 reads CASSFGQGLFGTEAFF. The CDR3 DNA reads TGCGCCAGCAGCTTTGGACAGGGCCTATTTGGCACTGAAGCTTTCTTT.

The J gene is TRBJ2-1, the V gene TRBV28; TRBD1 agrees at 7 bases. The germline gives CDR1 MDHEN, CDR2 SYDVKM. Trimming cost V 8 bases and J 10 bases; bases outside gene matches: 14. The CDR3 length is 14 residues. In DNA, the CDR3 is TGTGCCAGCGACAGGGAACGGTCCGGGGAAGAGCAGTTCTTC. Amino acids: CASDRERSGEEQFF. Supplemented by reference TRBV28 and TRBJ2-1, the full variable domain reads DVKVTQSSRYLVKRTGEKVFLECVQDMDHENMFWYRQDPGLGLRLIYFSYDVKMKEKGDIPEGYSVSREKKERFSLILESASTNQTSMYLCASDRERSGEEQFFGPGTRLTVL.

The chain combines TRBV11-1 with TRBJ2-1, with no clear D. Trimming pared 2 bases from V and 9 bases from J, leaving 8 bases between. The CDR3 is 12 amino acids. Germline lookup yields CDR1 SGHAT and CDR2 FQDESV (reference sequence). The CDR3 region is CASSLLAAEQFF. DNA for the CDR3: TGTGCCAGCAGCTTACTGGCGGCTGAGCAGTTCTTC.

The chain carries TRBV11-2 and TRBJ2-7; 13 bases map to TRBD2. Per germline, CDR1 SGHAT and CDR2 FQNNGV. CDR3 length equals 16 residues. V was clipped by 1 base and J by 5 bases; unmatched bases: 5. The CDR3 region is CASSLGTGLAGNEQYF. Here the CDR3 DNA reads TGTGCCAGCAGCTTAGGAACGGGACTAGCGGGAAACGAGCAGTACTTC.

The chain employs TRBV13 and TRBJ2-5, with no clear D. The length of the CDR3 is 16 residues. Trimming shortened V by 2 bases and J by 1 base, and 14 bases separated the two germline ends. The germline gives CDR1 PRHDT, CDR2 FYEKMQ (reference sequence). CDR3: CASSLKSLRVQETQYF. DNA for the CDR3: TGTGCCAGCAGCTTAAAGTCTTTAAGGGTCCAAGAGACCCAGTACTTC.

This clone came up once. The rearrangement joins TRBV15 to TRBJ2-1; TRBD2 is a possible D gene (5 bases). Trimming removed 5 bases from V and 4 bases from J, with 15 bases in between. Germline CDR1 is LNHNV and CDR2 is YYDKDF (reference sequence). There are 15 residues in the CDR3. Here the CDR3 DNA reads TGTGCCACCAGCGGCCCAGCGGAAAGATACAATGAGCAGTTCTTC. Translating gives CATSGPAERYNEQFF.

Remarks on this clone: Other DNA variants within this sample encode the same CDR3. The J gene is TRBJ2-7, the V gene TRBV9, with D tentatively TRBD1 (6 bases). CDR3 size: 12 residues. The germline V gene has CDR1 SGDLS and CDR2 YYNGEE. V lost 4 bases and J 6 bases, leaving 11 bases between the germline ends. CDR3 region: CASSTRGGEQYF. The CDR3 DNA is TGTGCCAGCAGCACCCGAGGGGGCGAGCAGTACTTC.

The chain has TRBV7-9 and TRBJ2-1, with D possibly matching TRBD1 (6 bases). Trimming stripped 6 bases from V and 10 bases from J, with 28 bases between. The length of the CDR3 is 17 residues. Germline V lookup: CDR1 SEHNR, CDR2 FQNEAQ (reference sequence). DNA for the CDR3: TGTGCCAGCAGGTCAACACAGGGCGTCCCTGGGTTGGGGGAGCAGTTCTTC. Protein product: CASRSTQGVPGLGEQFF.

CDR3 loop: CASSETRGSDGYTF. The CDR3 DNA follows: TGTGCCAGCAGCGAAACCAGGGGGTCCGATGGCTACACCTTC. The V gene is TRBV9, the J gene TRBJ1-2; 7 nucleotides match TRBD1. The junction had 8 bases not matched to a gene; V was cut back by 3 bases and J by 6 bases. CDR3 length: 14 residues. The germline CDR1 and CDR2 sequences are SGDLS and YYNGEE.

A word on this clone: The sample has other DNA sequences that encode this CDR3 too. The chain has TRBV27 and TRBJ2-7, with 9 bases identical to TRBD2. Germline V gene sequence: CDR1 MNHEY, CDR2 SMNVEV (reference sequence). V lost 2 bases and J lost 3; bases outside the gene matches: 2. The CDR3 is made up of 14 amino acids. The DNA for the CDR3 is TGTGCCAGCAGTTTAGCGGGAGGGGGCTACGAGCAGTACTTC. It specifies CASSLAGGGYEQYF.

The chain links TRBV5-1 to TRBJ2-7; D unresolved. V lost 6 bases to trimming and J lost 0 bases, with 10 bases between them. Germline V lookup: CDR1 SGHRS, CDR2 YFSETQ. This CDR3 spans 13 amino acids. The DNA for the CDR3 is TGCGCCAGCACCCAGCCGCCCTCCTACGAGCAGTACTTC. Amino acids: CASTQPPSYEQYF.

This chain uses TRBV9 with TRBJ2-2; D remains ambiguous. The CDR3 spans 15 residues. CDR1 SGDLS and CDR2 YYNGEE come from the germline V gene. V lost 0 bases, J lost 4 bases, and 10 bases lay in between. This CDR3 is CASSVGSRFTGELFF. The CDR3 DNA reads TGTGCCAGCAGCGTAGGAAGTCGCTTCACCGGGGAGCTGTTTTTT.

The chain joins TRBV19 to TRBJ2-1; 11 bases agree with TRBD2. The V gene's germline CDR1 is LNHDA and CDR2 SQIVND (reference sequence). Trimming at V came to 10 bases and at J to 3 bases, leaving 5 bases not matched to a gene. The CDR3 runs to 14 residues. CDR3 sequence (DNA): TGTGCCACTGAGGGACTAGCGGACTACAATGAGCAGTTCTTC. Translated, it gives CATEGLADYNEQFF. Full variable domain (outside the CDR3, taken from reference TRBV19 and TRBJ2-1): DGGITQSPKYLFRKEGQNVTLSCEQNLNHDAMYWYRQDPGQGLRLIYYSQIVNDFQKGDIAEGYSVSREKKESFPLTVTSAQKNPTAFYLCATEGLADYNEQFFGPGTRLTVL.